This TCR beta chain stems from a study of cytomegalovirus exposure and HLA in healthy donors. The PCR ran on 60 Vbeta and 13 Jbeta primers. The table came from immunoSEQ multiplex PCR; TCRdb's copy has only in-frame clones and leaves some out. The data hold 150,000 to 180,000 clones, with around 84% observed a single time. CDR3 length: 14 residues. Germline CDR1 reads MNHEY; CDR2 reads SVGAGI. The receptor comes from a woman aged 40 to 50 in good health and CMV-seropositive. The gene calls are TRBV6-5 and TRBJ2-5; perhaps TRBD1 as D (5 bases). Gene TRBJ2-7 matches the end of the DNA better, so the J call may be wrong. Sequenced sample: PBMCs. Here the CDR3 reads CASSYSPQGYEQYF. The CDR3 bases are TGTGCCAGCAGTTACTCGCCCCAGGGTTACGAGCAGTACTTC.